The clone carrying this TCR beta chain occurred many times. What it recognizes is unknown. This sample is part of a study of identical twins. Study conclusions and caveats: These conclusions were based on statistical analysis (cross-sectional, not following the same donors).

Germline V gene sequence: CDR1 SQVTM, CDR2 ANQGSEA. V trimming: 7 bases; J trimming: 9 bases; junction bases outside the gene matches: 13. The CDR3 extends over 13 amino acids. Template switching, a step in the protocol, added a universal primer site, and cDNA carried unique molecular identifiers. MiXCR, run by TCRdb on the 5' RACE reads, gives a single entry per CDR3 protein. This sample has roughly 690,000 distinct CDR3 sequences, with around 6% found just once. The source material was naive T cells sorted from blood. The TCR was taken from a man between 18 and 35 years old in good health. V and J are TRBV29-1 and TRBJ2-3, with TRBD2 matching 7 bases. The CDR3 loop reads CSASGRASLTQYF. The CDR3 coding sequence is TGCAGCGCCTCGGGGAGGGCATCCCTAACGCAGTATTTT.